This is a list of T cell receptor beta chains from one sample in a study of patients and donors after allogeneic stem cell transplantation. Each CDR3 protein is one row after TCRdb ran MiXCR on the RT-PCR reads. The sample has about a million distinct CDR3 sequences; 15% to 20% are singletons. Input material: blood, either unsorted or a sorted T cell fraction (not recorded which). The receptors derive from a human donor who was either an allogeneic HSCT recipient or a stem cell or donor lymphocyte infusion donor (not recorded which). It is not recorded whose cells these are; they may come from a transplant donor. CDR3s include the opening cysteine and the closing phenylalanine or tryptophan. A D gene is named only where the DNA matches it firmly. Part of the rows lack a size; the others show once, few, many or a class for expanded clones.

V gene: TRBV7-3; clone size: few; J gene: TRBJ2-1; D gene: TRBD2; CDR3 protein: CASSLEGTSGRRFF; CDR3 DNA: TGTGCCAGCAGCTTAGAGGGGACTAGCGGGAGAAGGTTCTTC
V gene: TRBV10-3; clone size: few; J gene: TRBJ1-3; D gene: TRBD1; CDR3 protein: CAILDRGPAGNTIYF; CDR3 DNA: TGTGCCATTTTGGACAGGGGGCCTGCTGGAAACACCATATATTTT
V gene: TRBV5-1; clone size: -; J gene: TRBJ1-1; D gene: TRBD1; CDR3 protein: CASSLGRTGRGNTEAFF; CDR3 DNA: TGCGCCAGCAGCTTGGGGAGGACAGGGCGAGGAAACACTGAAGCTTTCTTT
V gene: TRBV5-1; clone size: few; J gene: TRBJ1-4; D gene: -; CDR3 protein: CASSQDPRKLFF; CDR3 DNA: TGCGCCAGCAGCCAAGACCCGAGGAAACTGTTTTTT
V gene: TRBV7-9; clone size: many; J gene: TRBJ2-7; D gene: TRBD1; CDR3 protein: CASSLGQPKDEQYF; CDR3 DNA: TGTGCCAGCAGCTTGGGACAGCCTAAGGACGAGCAGTACTTC
V gene: TRBV4-1; clone size: few; J gene: TRBJ2-5; D gene: TRBD2; CDR3 protein: CASSTPGLAGVRETQYF; CDR3 DNA: TGCGCCAGCAGCACACCGGGACTAGCGGGAGTTCGGGAGACCCAGTACTTC
V gene: TRBV29-1; clone size: many; J gene: TRBJ1-1; D gene: -; CDR3 protein: CSAGTGTEAFF; CDR3 DNA: TGCAGCGCTGGAACGGGTACTGAAGCTTTCTTT
V gene: TRBV9; clone size: few; J gene: TRBJ2-5; D gene: TRBD1; CDR3 protein: CASSATGGWQETQYF; CDR3 DNA: TGTGCCAGCAGCGCCACAGGGGGTTGGCAAGAGACCCAGTACTTC
V gene: TRBV7-2; clone size: few; J gene: TRBJ2-6; D gene: -; CDR3 protein: CASSDEWGVSGANVLTF; CDR3 DNA: TGTGCCAGCAGCGACGAGTGGGGTGTCTCTGGGGCCAACGTCCTGACTTTC
V gene: TRBV5-1; clone size: -; J gene: TRBJ1-1; D gene: TRBD1; CDR3 protein: CASSLAGQGLNTEAFF; CDR3 DNA: TGCGCCAGCAGCTTGGCGGGACAGGGCCTGAACACTGAAGCTTTCTTT
V gene: TRBV5-1; clone size: few; J gene: TRBJ2-2; D gene: -; CDR3 protein: CASSLVRRGDTGELFF; CDR3 DNA: TGCGCCAGCAGCTTGGTTCGCCGCGGGGACACCGGGGAGCTGTTTTTT
V gene: TRBV12-3/TRBV12-4; clone size: -; J gene: TRBJ2-7; D gene: TRBD1; CDR3 protein: CASGRGQGTYEQYF; CDR3 DNA: TGTGCCAGCGGGCGGGGACAGGGCACCTACGAGCAGTACTTC
V gene: TRBV5-5; clone size: -; J gene: TRBJ1-2; D gene: TRBD1; CDR3 protein: CASSSEGAGDTF; CDR3 DNA: TGTGCCAGCAGCTCCGAGGGGGCAGGAGACACCTTC
V gene: TRBV4-2; clone size: few; J gene: TRBJ1-5; D gene: TRBD1; CDR3 protein: CASSQDRQGGQHF; CDR3 DNA: TGTGCCAGCAGCCAAGATCGGCAGGGGGGCCAGCATTTT
V gene: TRBV20-1; clone size: -; J gene: TRBJ2-5; D gene: TRBD2; CDR3 protein: CSARAQRGGKETQYF; CDR3 DNA: TGCAGTGCTAGAGCCCAACGGGGGGGGAAAGAGACCCAGTACTTC
V gene: TRBV12-3/TRBV12-4; clone size: -; J gene: TRBJ2-1; D gene: -; CDR3 protein: CASSLIPYNEQFF; CDR3 DNA: TGTGCCAGCAGTCTTATCCCCTACAATGAGCAGTTCTTC
V gene: TRBV5-6; clone size: -; J gene: TRBJ1-3; D gene: -; CDR3 protein: CASSLHVPGGNTIYF; CDR3 DNA: TGTGCCAGCAGCTTGCATGTGCCAGGAGGAAACACCATATATTTT
V gene: TRBV29-1; clone size: few; J gene: TRBJ1-3; D gene: TRBD1; CDR3 protein: CSVGDRVGNTIYF; CDR3 DNA: TGCAGCGTCGGAGACAGGGTCGGAAACACCATATATTTT
V gene: TRBV5-1; clone size: -; J gene: TRBJ2-1; D gene: -; CDR3 protein: CASSRETYNEQFF; CDR3 DNA: TGCGCCAGCAGCCGGGAGACTTACAATGAGCAGTTCTTC
V gene: TRBV20-1; clone size: few; J gene: TRBJ1-1; D gene: -; CDR3 protein: CSASLAGTEAFF; CDR3 DNA: TGCAGTGCTAGTCTGGCTGGCACTGAAGCTTTCTTT
V gene: TRBV24-1; clone size: few; J gene: TRBJ2-7; D gene: TRBD1; CDR3 protein: CATSAGQGYEQYF; CDR3 DNA: TGTGCCACCAGTGCCGGACAGGGCTACGAGCAGTACTTC
V gene: TRBV7-2; clone size: -; J gene: TRBJ2-2; D gene: -; CDR3 protein: CASSSDQRVTGELFF; CDR3 DNA: TGTGCCAGCAGCTCTGACCAGCGGGTCACCGGGGAGCTGTTTTTT
V gene: TRBV7-8; clone size: -; J gene: TRBJ2-3; D gene: -; CDR3 protein: CASSFHRPPVSTDTQYF; CDR3 DNA: TGTGCCAGCAGCTTCCACCGGCCCCCGGTGAGCACAGATACGCAGTATTTT
V gene: TRBV24-1; clone size: -; J gene: TRBJ2-3; D gene: TRBD2; CDR3 protein: CATSVAGGPPSTDTQYF; CDR3 DNA: TGTGCCACCAGTGTCGCGGGAGGCCCTCCTAGCACAGATACGCAGTATTTT
V gene: TRBV6-1; clone size: -; J gene: TRBJ2-5; D gene: TRBD1; CDR3 protein: CASRGDRGLETQYF; CDR3 DNA: TGTGCCAGCAGGGGGGACAGGGGGCTGGAGACCCAGTACTTC
V gene: TRBV7-2; clone size: -; J gene: TRBJ2-1; D gene: TRBD2; CDR3 protein: CASSSSYGRARDEQFF; CDR3 DNA: TGTGCCAGCAGCTCTTCATATGGGAGGGCGCGTGATGAGCAGTTCTTC
V gene: TRBV6-1; clone size: few; J gene: TRBJ1-2; D gene: TRBD1; CDR3 protein: CATRTRQGNYGYTF; CDR3 DNA: TGTGCCACCAGAACTCGACAGGGGAACTATGGCTACACCTTC
V gene: TRBV12-3/TRBV12-4; clone size: few; J gene: TRBJ1-1; D gene: TRBD1; CDR3 protein: CASSLVDRGMTFF; CDR3 DNA: TGTGCCAGCAGTTTAGTGGACAGGGGCATGACTTTCTTT
V gene: TRBV20-1; clone size: -; J gene: TRBJ2-1; D gene: TRBD2; CDR3 protein: CSARVGGRTYYEQFF; CDR3 DNA: TGCAGTGCTAGAGTCGGCGGGAGGACTTACTATGAGCAGTTCTTC
V gene: TRBV15; clone size: many; J gene: TRBJ2-3; D gene: -; CDR3 protein: CATSRARGRATDTQYF; CDR3 DNA: TGTGCCACCAGCAGAGCCCGGGGCAGGGCCACAGATACGCAGTATTTT
V gene: TRBV15; clone size: few; J gene: TRBJ2-2; D gene: TRBD1; CDR3 protein: CATSRGTGVPNTGELFF; CDR3 DNA: TGTGCCACCAGCAGAGGAACAGGGGTACCGAACACCGGGGAGCTGTTTTTT
V gene: TRBV5-1; clone size: -; J gene: TRBJ2-7; D gene: -; CDR3 protein: CASSLSPGPNYEQYF; CDR3 DNA: TGCGCCAGCAGCTTGAGCCCGGGACCCAACTACGAGCAGTACTTC
V gene: TRBV20-1; clone size: -; J gene: TRBJ2-7; D gene: -; CDR3 protein: CSANRGTSYEQYF; CDR3 DNA: TGCAGTGCTAACCGGGGGACATCCTACGAGCAGTACTTC
V gene: TRBV3-1; clone size: -; J gene: TRBJ1-1; D gene: -; CDR3 protein: CASSQEGSYTEAFF; CDR3 DNA: TGTGCCAGCAGCCAAGAGGGTAGTTACACTGAAGCTTTCTTT
V gene: TRBV2; clone size: -; J gene: TRBJ1-5; D gene: TRBD1; CDR3 protein: CASSLTGAAQPQHF; CDR3 DNA: TGTGCCAGCAGTCTAACAGGGGCGGCTCAGCCCCAGCATTTT
V gene: TRBV29-1; clone size: -; J gene: TRBJ2-7; D gene: -; CDR3 protein: CSAQGRSYEQYF; CDR3 DNA: TGCAGCGCACAGGGTCGCTCCTACGAGCAGTACTTC
V gene: TRBV7-8; clone size: few; J gene: TRBJ1-5; D gene: TRBD1; CDR3 protein: CACSFDRVPNQPQHF; CDR3 DNA: TGTGCCTGCAGCTTTGACAGGGTGCCCAATCAGCCCCAGCATTTT
V gene: TRBV12-3/TRBV12-4; clone size: many; J gene: TRBJ2-2; D gene: -; CDR3 protein: CVSGELFF; CDR3 DNA: TGTGTATCCGGGGAGCTGTTTTTT
V gene: TRBV27; clone size: few; J gene: TRBJ1-2; D gene: TRBD1; CDR3 protein: CASSFGDRGYGYTF; CDR3 DNA: TGTGCCAGCAGTTTTGGGGACAGGGGCTATGGCTACACCTTC
V gene: TRBV5-4; clone size: -; J gene: TRBJ2-7; D gene: -; CDR3 protein: CASSWGRTEQYF; CDR3 DNA: TGTGCCAGCAGCTGGGGACGGACCGAGCAGTACTTC
V gene: TRBV20-1; clone size: -; J gene: TRBJ1-1; D gene: -; CDR3 protein: CSARDQGGGHTEAFF; CDR3 DNA: TGCAGTGCTAGAGATCAAGGGGGTGGGCACACTGAAGCTTTCTTT
V gene: TRBV9; clone size: -; J gene: TRBJ2-7; D gene: -; CDR3 protein: CASSVSVGVSYEQYF; CDR3 DNA: TGTGCCAGCAGCGTATCAGTGGGGGTGTCCTACGAGCAGTACTTC
V gene: TRBV27; clone size: few; J gene: TRBJ1-2; D gene: -; CDR3 protein: CASSLTLPNSVGYTF; CDR3 DNA: TGTGCCAGCAGTCTCACCTTACCCAACAGCGTTGGCTACACCTTC
V gene: TRBV9; clone size: -; J gene: TRBJ2-1; D gene: -; CDR3 protein: CASSVNSLRDEQFF; CDR3 DNA: TGTGCCAGCAGCGTAAATAGTCTCCGGGATGAGCAGTTCTTC
V gene: TRBV5-1; clone size: few; J gene: TRBJ2-1; D gene: TRBD1; CDR3 protein: CASSLPDRGQEQFF; CDR3 DNA: TGCGCCAGCAGCTTGCCCGACAGGGGGCAGGAGCAGTTCTTC